These 3 T cell receptor beta chains were all obtained from the same sample, sequenced in a study of human T cells and chemical hapten exposure. The time point here: patch test 2, 6 weeks after DPC sensitization. As to treatment: therapeutic diphenylcyclopropenone sensitization with weekly scalp DPC. TCRdb reprocessed the RACE reads with MiXCR, giving one entry per CDR3 protein. The table shows approximately 120,000 distinct CDR3 sequences, with about a tenth occurring only once. Here the sequenced sample was whole blood, taken in connection with sensitization to the hapten diphenylcyclopropenone (DPC). The receptors derive from a woman in her forties with alopecia areata. Some clones in this sample may be carry-over from other donors' samples.

In its sample, this clonotype was seen many times. The chain links TRBV6-5 to TRBJ2-2, with a possible D match to TRBD1 (6 bases). V gave up 8 bases and J gave up 4 bases, with 11 bases separating them. This CDR3 spans 13 amino acids. CDR1 and CDR2 (germline): MNHEY, SVGAGI. This CDR3 is CASRARGTGELFF. DNA for the CDR3: TGTGCCAGCCGGGCCAGGGGCACCGGGGAGCTGTTTTTT.

This clonotype was counted ten times or more. The chain carries TRBV9 and TRBJ1-5; D gene ambiguous. Per the germline V gene, CDR1 is SGDLS and CDR2 is YYNGEE. This CDR3 contains 14 residues. The V end lost 0 bases, the J end lost 3 bases, and 7 bases lay between the germline ends. CDR3 in amino acids: CASSVGANNQPQHF. CDR3 bases: TGTGCCAGCAGCGTAGGGGCAAACAATCAGCCCCAGCATTTT.

In this sample, this clonotype turned up many times. The chain joins TRBV30 to TRBJ2-3; 7 positions agree with TRBD2. From germline, CDR1 is GTSNPN and CDR2 SVGIG (reference sequence). CDR3 length: 14 residues. Trimming at V came to 3 bases and at J to 0 bases, leaving 3 bases not matched to a gene. The CDR3 DNA reads TGTGCCTGGAGCAGCGGGGTTAGCACAGATACGCAGTATTTT. Translated, it gives CAWSSGVSTDTQYF.